The T cell receptor beta chain under discussion was sequenced for a study of cytomegalovirus exposure and HLA in healthy donors. Libraries were prepared by immunoSEQ multiplex PCR; TCRdb keeps only in-frame clonotypes and omits some of them. The sample contains 60,000 to 70,000 clones, around nine tenths of which appear only once. The CDR3 runs to 14 residues. V trimming: 6 bases; J trimming: 2 bases; junction bases outside the gene matches: 6. Germline CDR1 reads MNHEY; CDR2 reads SVGAGI. Remarks on this clone: The antigen is not known.

Study results and limitations: Rare TCR sequences predominated, though certain public TCRs were found in many donors. Cytomegalovirus status, reportedly, was diagnosed with high specificity and sensitivity by the classifier.

The receptor's source is a woman between 18 and 29 years old in good health and CMV-seronegative. This chain connects TRBV6-5 to TRBJ2-7, with 8 bases fitting TRBD1. The material sequenced was PBMCs. CDR3 nucleotide sequence: TGTGCCAGCAGCCCAGGACAGGGCGCCTACGAGCAGTACTTC. It encodes CASSPGQGAYEQYF.